Given below is one T cell receptor (beta chain) in context. These data come from a study of blood T cell repertoires in COVID-19. Across the study: Both acute and convalescent COVID-19 samples were obtained from the United States, Italy and Spain. In each case, the material was cDNA or gDNA derived from T cells, B-cell-depleted T cells, or PBMCs.

The CDR3 consists of 15 residues. Trimming cost V 6 bases and J 4 bases; bases outside gene matches: 8. CDR1 and CDR2 (germline): MNHEY, SMNVEV (reference sequence). Per the original data handling: Amplification of reference gene primers was used by the study to estimate nucleated cell counts. Only in-frame clones appear in the TCRdb table, and some are missing; sequencing was by immunoSEQ multiplex PCR. From that table come the V and J calls and clone size; the DNA was used to work out D and trimming. Of 80,000 or so clones in the sample, 86% were seen once. The chain joins TRBV27 to TRBJ2-3; 9 bases match TRBD1. This clonotype was obtained from a woman in her fifties or sixties with acute or convalescent COVID-19. The sequencing input was peripheral blood. In DNA form, the CDR3 reads TGTGCCAGCAGGTGGGGACAGGGCGGAGCAGATACGCAGTATTTT. Protein sequence: CASRWGQGGADTQYF.